Listed here are 3 T cell receptor beta chains from one sample, sequenced in a study of T-cell reconstitution after alpha-beta-depleted transplantation in children. The TCRbeta library incorporated unique molecular identifiers. TCRdb analysed the PCR reads with MiXCR anew, one entry per CDR3 protein. The sample yields 150,000 to 200,000 distinct CDR3 sequences, about 6.3% seen once. The specimen comprised PBMCs from the stem cell graft donor, sampled from the stem cell graft. Receptors originate from a human donor who donated a stem cell graft to a child with Wiskott-Aldrich syndrome.

There are a few counts of this clonotype. The chain carries TRBV7-2 and TRBJ2-1; D may correspond to TRBD1 or TRBD2 (5 bases each). Germline assignment: CDR1 SGHTA and CDR2 FQGNSA. V lost 5 bases and J 8 bases, leaving 22 bases between the germline ends. The CDR3 runs 16 residues. CDR3 protein: CASSHGVGAARDEQFF. The CDR3 DNA sequence: TGTGCCAGCAGCCATGGGGTTGGGGCAGCGAGGGATGAGCAGTTCTTC.

This clonotype was counted a few times. The gene calls are TRBV18 and TRBJ2-5; 13 nucleotides agree with TRBD2. Germline assignment: CDR1 KGHSH and CDR2 LQKENI. Germline trimming cut 5 bases from V and 2 bases from J; bases unmatched to any gene: 11. CDR3 length: 18 residues. The CDR3 here is CASSTQTRLAGGQETQYF. The CDR3 DNA reads TGTGCCAGCTCAACACAGACCCGACTAGCGGGGGGACAAGAGACCCAGTACTTC.

This clonotype was seen many times. The CDR3: CSARGYRGQPQHF. CDR3 DNA sequence: TGCAGTGCTAGGGGATACCGGGGTCAGCCCCAGCATTTT. This sequence joins TRBV20-1 and TRBJ1-5; D unclear. V shed 3 bases and J shed 6 bases, with 12 bases lying between them. Per germline, CDR1 DFQATT and CDR2 SNEGSKA (reference sequence). This CDR3 spans 13 amino acids.